Presented here are 14 T cell receptor beta chains from one specimen sequenced in a study of beta chain features in type 1 diabetes. Isolated RNA was reverse transcribed in full, so expressed TCRB transcripts were sequenced. Some clones are missing from TCRdb's copy, which holds only in-frame ones; the method was immunoSEQ multiplex PCR. The data contain about 19,000 clones, around 46% of them seen just once; the ten biggest clones take up approximately 0.42%. The sequencing input was stem cell memory CD4+ T cells from blood. The receptors were sampled from a young man in good health.

The CDR3 region is CASSLSGADTYEQYF. The CDR3 nucleotides read TGTGCCAGCAGTTTATCGGGTGCGGACACCTACGAGCAGTACTTC. The V and J genes are TRBV28 and TRBJ2-7; D possibly corresponds to TRBD1 (5 bases). The germline CDR1 and CDR2 sequences are MDHEN and SYDVKM. The CDR3 is made up of 15 amino acids. Between the trimmed V and J ends, which lost 1 base and 2 bases, there was a span of 12 bases.

This clone has just a few counts. This sequence joins TRBV29-1 and TRBJ1-2, with 8 nucleotides matching TRBD1. The CDR3 spans 11 residues. V lost 7 bases to trimming and J lost 8 bases; unmatched junction nucleotides: 6. In germline, CDR1 is SQVTM, CDR2 ANQGSEA. This CDR3 is CSASDRAGYTF. The CDR3 region has the DNA TGCAGCGCATCGGACAGGGCAGGCTACACCTTC. Variable domain in full (rest from reference TRBV29-1 and TRBJ1-2): SAVISQKPSRDICQRGTSLTIQCQVDSQVTMMFWYRQQPGQSLTLIATANQGSEATYESGFVIDKFPISRPNLTFSTLTVSNMSPEDSSIYLCSASDRAGYTFGSGTRLTVV.

This chain uses TRBV18 with TRBJ2-1; D possibly corresponds to TRBD1 (5 bases). There are 16 residues in the CDR3. Per the germline V gene, CDR1 is KGHSH and CDR2 is LQKENI. Trimming stripped 3 bases from V and 6 bases from J, with 18 bases between. The CDR3 sequence is CASSPQGSLTGNEQFF. The DNA of the CDR3 is TGTGCCAGCTCACCCCAGGGCTCTCTCACTGGCAATGAGCAGTTCTTC.

This clone was seen more than once but under ten times. This chain connects TRBV7-2 to TRBJ2-7, with TRBD2 identical over 12 bases. CDR3 length: 17 amino acids. V lost 0 bases and J lost 6; bases outside the gene matches: 9. Germline-derived CDR1 and CDR2 are SGHTA and FQGNSA. The CDR3 region is CASSLAPASGGAGEQYF. CDR3 nucleotides: TGTGCCAGCAGCTTAGCGCCTGCTAGCGGGGGGGCCGGCGAGCAGTACTTC.

In this sample, this clone turned up a few times. The chain has TRBV18 and TRBJ2-3, with TRBD2 matching 9 bases. This CDR3 region has 15 residues. Trimming removed 5 bases from V and 1 base from J; junction bases left unmatched: 4. Germline values: CDR1 KGHSH, CDR2 LQKENI. CDR3 DNA: TGTGCCAGCTCATTATGGACTAGCGGCACAGATACGCAGTATTTT. Protein sequence: CASSLWTSGTDTQYF.

CDR3 bases: TGTGCCATCAGTGAGTCGAGAGCGGGCGCCGCCTACGAGCAGTACTTC. It encodes CAISESRAGAAYEQYF. This chain connects TRBV10-3 to TRBJ2-7; a weak D match, TRBD2 (6 bases). Germline V gives CDR1 ENHRY, CDR2 SYGVKD. This CDR3 contains 16 residues. The V gene lost 0 bases and the J gene lost 2 bases, with 14 bases spanning the gap.

V gene TRBV10-2 combines with J gene TRBJ2-3, with TRBD2 matching over 7 bases. The CDR3 is made up of 16 amino acids. Looked up from germline, CDR1 is WSHSY and CDR2 is SAAADI. V gave up 3 bases and J gave up 3 bases; unmatched junction bases: 9. CDR3 sequence (DNA): TGCGCCAGCAGTGATCGGGGGGAGAGTCGGACAGATACGCAGTATTTT. Protein product: CASSDRGESRTDTQYF.

The V and J genes are TRBV7-2 and TRBJ2-7; tentative D call: TRBD1 (5 bases). V lost 1 base and J lost 3, with 10 bases in between. This CDR3 region has 14 residues. The V gene's germline CDR1 is SGHTA and CDR2 FQGNSA. For the CDR3, the DNA is TGTGCCAGCAGCTTAGTAGCACAGGTCTACGAGCAGTACTTC. Translated, it gives CASSLVAQVYEQYF.

The rearrangement joins TRBV29-1 to TRBJ1-2, with TRBD1 matching over 9 bases. This CDR3 comprises 13 residues. Germline loops: CDR1 SQVTM, CDR2 ANQGSEA. The J segment lost 1 base and the V segment lost 7 bases, leaving 4 bases of the junction unmatched. CDR3 nucleotides: TGCAGCGCCGAGGACAGGGGTAACTATGGCTACACCTTC. Translated: CSAEDRGNYGYTF.

The V call is TRBV5-6, the J call TRBJ1-2, with TRBD1 matching 10 bases. There are 16 residues in the CDR3. Germline V gene sequence: CDR1 SGHDT, CDR2 YYEEEE. Trimming took 4 bases from V and 1 from J; bases not matched to a gene: 7. The CDR3 sequence: CASSPGTGARNYGYTF. The CDR3 DNA reads as TGTGCCAGCAGCCCAGGGACAGGGGCCCGTAACTATGGCTACACCTTC.

This clone was seen only a few times. CDR3 residues: CASAESGSERLGFF. Written as DNA, the CDR3 is TGTGCCAGTGCTGAAAGCGGGAGTGAGCGGTTGGGGTTCTTC. The chain carries TRBV28 and TRBJ2-1; 8 positions agree with TRBD2. CDR3 size: 14 residues. From germline, CDR1 is MDHEN and CDR2 SYDVKM. The V gene end was trimmed by 9 bases and the J gene end by 15 bases; junction bases not matched to a gene: 19.

The V gene is TRBV5-1, the J gene TRBJ2-3; D is ambiguous. V lost 2 bases and J lost 1, with 8 bases in between. The CDR3 runs to 14 residues. CDR1 is SGHRS and CDR2 is YFSETQ in the germline V gene. CDR3 bases: TGCGCCAGCAGCTTAAAAGCTCGCACAGATACGCAGTATTTT. Amino acid sequence: CASSLKARTDTQYF.

The genes are TRBV19 and TRBJ1-5, with TRBD1 identical over 9 bases. The V segment lost 7 bases and the J segment 0 bases; nucleotides outside the gene matches: 7. This CDR3 has 16 residues. Germline CDR1 is LNHDA and CDR2 is SQIVND (reference sequence). The CDR3 DNA reads as TGTGCCAGTAACAAGGGACAGGGCTATAGCAATCAGCCCCAGCATTTT. Protein sequence: CASNKGQGYSNQPQHF.

V and J are TRBV23-1 and TRBJ2-1; D remains ambiguous. TRBV23-1 counts as an open reading frame of uncertain function. There are 12 residues in the CDR3. V was cut by 1 base and J by 8 bases, with 6 bases left in between. DNA for the CDR3: TGCGCCAGCAGTCAATACATGGATGAGCAGTTCTTC. It encodes CASSQYMDEQFF.